This entry lists 30 T cell receptor beta chains sequenced from one sample in a study of blood T cell repertoires in COVID-19. Here immunoSEQ multiplex PCR was the method, and the copy in TCRdb shows in-frame clones only, minus some. The sample records about 260,000 clones, 86% being singletons. Sequences were obtained from peripheral blood. Source of these receptors: a man younger than 40 with active or convalescent COVID-19.

This rearrangement joins TRBV11-2 to TRBJ2-5; 12 bases are a match to TRBD2. Germline loops: CDR1 SGHAT, CDR2 FQNNGV. This CDR3 spans 16 amino acids. The junction had 4 bases not matched to a gene; V was cut back by 0 bases and J by 5 bases. Here the CDR3 DNA reads TGTGCCAGCAGCTTAGATAGCCTAGCGGGGGGGGAGACCCAGTACTTC. It translates to CASSLDSLAGGETQYF.

A remark on this clone: At the DNA level, this CDR3 is encoded by other sequences in the same sample as well. The J gene is TRBJ2-7, the V gene TRBV20-1; the D gene is possibly TRBD1 (6 bases). The CDR3 length is 11 residues. Germline CDR1 DFQATT, CDR2 SNEGSKA (reference sequence). V gave up 6 bases and J gave up 3 bases, with 9 bases separating them. CDR3 sequence reads: CSARDNYEQYF. The DNA for the CDR3 is TGCAGTGCAAGGGACAACTACGAGCAGTACTTC.

J is TRBJ1-1 and V is TRBV5-1; D gene unclear. The CDR3 spans 14 residues. Germline V lookup: CDR1 SGHRS, CDR2 YFSETQ. V was trimmed by 0 bases and J by 1 base, leaving 7 bases between them. CDR3 in amino acids: CASSLDRQNTEAFF. Written as DNA, the CDR3 is TGCGCCAGCAGCTTGGACAGACAGAACACTGAAGCTTTCTTT.

This chain connects TRBV7-3 to TRBJ2-7; D possibly corresponds to TRBD1 (6 bases). V was trimmed by 5 bases and J by 3 bases, leaving 17 bases between them. Germline-derived CDR1 and CDR2 are SGHTA and FQGTGA. This CDR3 has 15 amino acids. The CDR3 region is CASSLRTEGRYEQYF. DNA of the CDR3: TGTGCCAGCAGCCTCCGGACAGAAGGCCGCTACGAGCAGTACTTC.

This clone was seen just once. The chain recombines TRBV9 with TRBJ2-3; TRBD1 agrees at 9 bases. This CDR3 region has 16 residues. Per the germline V gene, CDR1 is SGDLS and CDR2 is YYNGEE. Trimming took 0 bases from V and 3 from J; bases not matched to a gene: 5. CDR3 DNA sequence: TGTGCCAGCAGCGTAGGGACAGGGGCGAAAACAGATACGCAGTATTTT. It is translated as CASSVGTGAKTDTQYF.

The chain combines TRBV6-2 or TRBV6-3 with TRBJ2-1, with 9 bases fitting TRBD2. V lost 5 bases, J lost 7 bases, and 12 bases stayed unmatched. The CDR3 has 16 residues. The germline V gene has CDR1 MNHEY and CDR2 SVGEGT. The CDR3 DNA follows: TGTGCCAGCAGTAGACGCGGGGGGGCGAGTGGGAATGAGCAGTTCTTC. Translated, it gives CASSRRGGASGNEQFF.

The chain employs TRBV6-6 and TRBJ1-4; unclear D gene. The germline V gene has CDR1 MNHNY and CDR2 SVGAGI (reference sequence). The CDR3 totals 16 residues. The V and J ends lost 0 bases and 1 base respectively, with 9 bases between them. The chain's CDR3 is CASSYSPSRTNEKLFF. In nucleotides, the CDR3 is TGTGCCAGCAGTTACTCCCCGAGTAGAACTAATGAAAAACTGTTTTTT.

The J gene is TRBJ1-6, the V gene TRBV3-1 (or the pseudogene TRBV3-2); no clear D gene. The CDR3 has 13 amino acids. Trimming took off 4 bases at V and 13 bases at J, with 14 bases between the two ends. The germline CDR1 and CDR2 sequences are LGHDT and YNNKEL (reference sequence). The CDR3 DNA follows: TGTGCCAGCAGCCTGAACCCAGGATCGCCCCTCCACTTT. Translated, it gives CASSLNPGSPLHF.

The chain carries TRBV14 and TRBJ2-7; 15 bases align to TRBD2. J gave up 4 bases and V 3 bases, and 7 bases lay outside the gene matches. This CDR3 is 17 amino acids long. Germline CDR1 is SGHDN and CDR2 is FVKESK. For the CDR3, the DNA is TGTGCCAGCAGCCAGACCTCCGGGACTAGCGGGGGGTACGAGCAGTACTTC. Its protein product is CASSQTSGTSGGYEQYF.

The CDR3 DNA sequence: TGCGCCAGCAGCTCCGAATCGGGGAATGAAAAACTGTTTTTT. It encodes CASSSESGNEKLFF. The V and J genes are TRBV5-1 and TRBJ1-4; no definite D call. The CDR3 covers 14 residues. The germline CDR1 and CDR2 sequences are SGHRS and YFSETQ. Deletions cut 3 bases from V and 5 bases from J, with 11 bases between. Supplemented by reference TRBV5-1 and TRBJ1-4, the full variable domain reads KAGVTQTPRYLIKTRGQQVTLSCSPISGHRSVSWYQQTPGQGLQFLFEYFSETQRNKGNFPGRFSGRQFSNSRSEMNVSTLELGDSALYLCASSSESGNEKLFFGSGTQLSVL.

A single count supports this clone. This rearrangement joins TRBV19 to TRBJ1-2, with D unclear. CDR3 length equals 15 residues. Germline assignment: CDR1 LNHDA and CDR2 SQIVND (reference sequence). The V end was cut by 1 base, the J end by 1 base, with 10 bases between. The CDR3 loop reads CASSIVRGGNYGYTF. CDR3 bases: TGTGCCAGTAGTATAGTCCGGGGAGGTAACTATGGCTACACCTTC.

This rearrangement joins TRBV5-4 to TRBJ1-1; 8 nucleotides agree with TRBD1. V trimming: 3 bases; J trimming: 5 bases; junction bases outside the gene matches: 15. This CDR3 has 17 residues. In germline, CDR1 is SGHNT, CDR2 YYREEE (reference sequence). CDR3 sequence (DNA): TGTGCCAGCAGCTCACCAGTCGACAGGGGCGTAGGGACTGAAGCTTTCTTT. This gives the protein CASSSPVDRGVGTEAFF.

V and J are TRBV29-1 and TRBJ2-7; 8 bases match TRBD2. Germline values: CDR1 SQVTM, CDR2 ANQGSEA. This CDR3 is built from 12 residues. The V and J ends lost 4 bases and 7 bases, in that order; junction bases with no gene match: 6. CDR3 bases: TGCAGCGTTGGGACTAGCATTCGGGAGCAGTACTTC. It specifies CSVGTSIREQYF.

The chain links TRBV7-9 to TRBJ2-7; TRBD1 agrees at 8 bases. The CDR3 length is 16 residues. The ends lost 1 base at V and 2 bases at J; junction bases unmatched: 7. Germline assignment: CDR1 SEHNR and CDR2 FQNEAQ (reference sequence). The DNA of the CDR3 is TGTGCCAGCAGCTTAGTTAGGGGGACAGGTCCCTACGAGCAGTACTTC. This sequence encodes CASSLVRGTGPYEQYF.

The chain joins TRBV15 to TRBJ1-2; D is unresolved. Germline CDR1 reads LNHNV; CDR2 reads YYDKDF (reference sequence). CDR3 length: 16 residues. V was pared by 3 bases and J by 0 bases, with 14 bases between. The CDR3 sequence is CATSSSNPGANYGYTF. CDR3 coding DNA: TGTGCCACCAGCAGTTCCAACCCCGGAGCTAACTATGGCTACACCTTC.

As DNA, the CDR3 is TGTGCCAGCAGCTCACTCACAGGGGGCTACGAGCAGTACTTC. Residues: CASSSLTGGYEQYF. The chain carries TRBV9 and TRBJ2-7, with 8 bases that match TRBD1. The CDR3 covers 14 residues. The trim removed 4 bases at V and 3 bases at J, leaving 6 bases unmatched. Germline loops: CDR1 SGDLS, CDR2 YYNGEE.

This clone appeared a single time. The chain is built from TRBV11-2 and TRBJ2-7, with 12 bases matching TRBD1. Trimming removed 5 bases from V and 5 bases from J; junction bases left unmatched: 7. In germline, CDR1 is SGHAT, CDR2 FQNNGV. The CDR3 runs to 15 residues. The CDR3 protein is CASSNRDRGLNEQYF. The CDR3 DNA follows: TGTGCCAGCAGCAACCGGGACAGGGGGCTTAACGAGCAGTACTTC.

The chain is built from TRBV3-1 (or the pseudogene TRBV3-2) and TRBJ2-3, with TRBD2 matching 7 bases. The CDR3 extends over 15 amino acids. V dropped 3 bases and J dropped 2; count of bases not matched to a gene: 5. Per the germline V gene, CDR1 is LGHDT and CDR2 is YNNKEL (reference sequence). The chain's CDR3 is CASSQEAGTTDTQYF. DNA of the CDR3: TGTGCCAGCAGCCAGGAAGCGGGGACCACAGATACGCAGTATTTT.

The rearrangement links TRBV6-1 to TRBJ1-4; D ambiguous. The CDR3 loop spans 14 amino acids. V lost 1 base to trimming and J lost 8 bases, with 11 bases between them. Germline CDR1 MNHNS, CDR2 SASEGT. The CDR3 here is CASSEGAGYEKLFF. The CDR3 DNA sequence: TGTGCCAGCAGTGAAGGGGCAGGATACGAAAAACTGTTTTTT.

In its sample, this clone was seen once. The chain recombines TRBV3-1 (or the pseudogene TRBV3-2) with TRBJ1-4, with a tentative D call TRBD1 (5 bases). CDR3 length: 14 amino acids. V lost 3 bases and J 8 bases, leaving 13 bases between the germline ends. Germline assignment: CDR1 LGHDT and CDR2 YNNKEL (reference sequence). The CDR3 DNA follows: TGTGCCAGCAGCCACGGGGGAGGTGGAGAAAAACTGTTTTTT. It translates to CASSHGGGGEKLFF.

The chain links TRBV6-4 to TRBJ1-1; tentatively, D is TRBD1 (5 bases). V gave up 3 bases and J gave up 4 bases, with 12 bases separating them. The CDR3 totals 14 residues. Germline V lookup: CDR1 MRHNA, CDR2 SNTAGT. The CDR3 spells CASSESGGVTEAFF. CDR3 in DNA: TGTGCCAGCAGTGAATCCGGGGGGGTCACTGAAGCTTTCTTT.

The V and J genes are TRBV5-6 and TRBJ1-3, with D perhaps matching TRBD1 (5 bases). The CDR3 is made up of 18 amino acids. V lost 0 bases, J lost 2 bases, and 18 bases lay in between. Germline V lookup: CDR1 SGHDT, CDR2 YYEEEE. CDR3 nucleotides: TGTGCCAGCAGCTTGGACCGGGACTCCCGGCTACCTGGAAACACCATATATTTT. Translated: CASSLDRDSRLPGNTIYF. Using reference TRBV5-6 and TRBJ1-3 for the parts outside the CDR3, the full variable domain is DAGVTQSPTHLIKTRGQQVTLRCSPKSGHDTVSWYQQALGQGPQFIFQYYEEEERQRGNFPDRFSGHQFPNYSSELNVNALLLGDSALYLCASSLDRDSRLPGNTIYFGEGSWLTVV.

This clone has just a few counts. The CDR3 here is CASSLDTFSDSYNSPLHF. DNA for the CDR3: TGTGCCAGCAGCTTAGATACTTTCTCCGACTCCTATAATTCACCCCTCCACTTT. This chain links TRBV11-2 with TRBJ1-6, with D hard to call. This CDR3 comprises 18 residues. Trimming removed 0 bases from V and 0 bases from J, with 12 bases in between. CDR1 SGHAT and CDR2 FQNNGV come from the germline V gene. Drawing the rest from reference TRBV11-2 and TRBJ1-6, the complete variable domain is EAGVAQSPRYKIIEKRQSVAFWCNPISGHATLYWYQQILGQGPKLLIQFQNNGVVDDSQLPKDRFSAERLKGVDSTLKIQPAKLEDSAVYLCASSLDTFSDSYNSPLHFGNGTRLTVT.

The chain's CDR3 is CASSRTGQYNSPLHF. DNA of the CDR3: TGCGCCAGCAGCCGAACGGGACAGTATAATTCACCCCTCCACTTT. The chain has TRBV4-3 and TRBJ1-6, with TRBD1 matching over 7 bases. Germline V gives CDR1 LGHNA, CDR2 YSLEER. V lost 4 bases and J lost 4; bases outside the gene matches: 4. This CDR3 has 15 amino acids.

V gene TRBV4-3 combines with J gene TRBJ2-3; D not resolved. Germline V gene sequence: CDR1 LGHNA, CDR2 YSLEER. Trimming cost V 0 bases and J 0 bases, with 7 bases left between them. This CDR3 has 15 residues. DNA for the CDR3: TGCGCCAGCAGCCAAGACTACGAAAGCACAGATACGCAGTATTTT. Translated, it gives CASSQDYESTDTQYF.

J is TRBJ1-6 and V is TRBV5-4, with D unclear. The germline V gene has CDR1 SGHNT and CDR2 YYREEE (reference sequence). The ends were cut back, 2 bases at V and 5 bases at J, with 8 bases in the middle. This CDR3 has 14 residues. The CDR3 nucleotides read TGTGCCAGCAGCTTTACGCTAGATAATTCACCCCTCCACTTT. Amino acid sequence: CASSFTLDNSPLHF.

This chain connects TRBV19 to TRBJ1-2, with D possibly being TRBD1 (6 bases). V lost 4 bases and J 5 bases, leaving 8 bases between the germline ends. Germline CDR1 reads LNHDA; CDR2 reads SQIVND (reference sequence). CDR3 length: 12 amino acids. The CDR3 region has the DNA TGTGCCAGTAGTAGCAGGGGTTATGGCTACACCTTC. Protein sequence: CASSSRGYGYTF.

CDR3 amino acids: CASSYAGGPGEQYF. The DNA for the CDR3 is TGTGCCAGCAGCTATGCGGGGGGCCCGGGCGAGCAGTACTTC. This sequence joins TRBV7-8 and TRBJ2-7; 8 bases agree with TRBD2. The germline V gene has CDR1 SGHVS and CDR2 FQNEAQ. The V and J ends lost 4 bases and 6 bases, in that order; junction bases with no gene match: 8. The CDR3 sequence is 14 residues long.

The DNA of the CDR3 is TGTGCCAGCAGTGATCTTTTCGTGCTGGGGGGCACTGAAGCTTTCTTT. Translation gives CASSDLFVLGGTEAFF. This rearrangement joins TRBV25-1 to TRBJ1-1, with D maybe TRBD1 (5 bases). The V gene lost 3 bases and the J gene lost 4 bases, with 18 bases spanning the gap. This CDR3 is 16 amino acids long. Per the germline V gene, CDR1 is MGHDK and CDR2 is SYGVNS.

This clone was counted once. This chain uses TRBV30 with TRBJ2-2; the match to TRBD1 covers 9 bases. V was pared by 2 bases and J by 5 bases, with 6 bases of the junction left unmatched. This CDR3 is built from 15 residues. The germline V gene encodes CDR1 GTSNPN and CDR2 SVGIG (reference sequence). CDR3: CAWSPKQGATGELFF. The CDR3 DNA reads as TGTGCCTGGAGTCCTAAACAGGGGGCGACCGGGGAGCTGTTTTTT. Looking up the rest from reference TRBV30 and TRBJ2-2 gives the full variable domain: SQTIHQWPATLVQPVGSPLSLECTVEGTSNPNLYWYRQAAGRGLQLLFYSVGIGQISSEVPQNLSASRPQDRQFILSSKKLLLSDSGFYLCAWSPKQGATGELFFGEGSRLTVL.